This T cell receptor beta chain stems from a study of blood T cells in healthy people across ages. General observations from the study: As naive T cell percentage varied, TCR beta diversity correlated strongly with it.

Germline V CDR1 and CDR2: DFQATT, SNEGSKA (reference sequence). The CDR3 totals 15 residues. Deletions cut 5 bases from V and 0 bases from J, with 13 bases between. Notes on this clonotype: What it recognizes is unknown.

It was with a sample-barcoded 5' primer and a J-beta primer mix that a second PCR of roughly 7 to 12 cycles was run. TCRdb used MiXCR to reprocess the 5' RACE reads, holding one entry per CDR3 protein. Of 850,000 to 1,000,000 distinct CDR3 sequences listed, roughly 43% are singletons. The chain carries TRBV20-1 and TRBJ1-4; D gene uncertain. Specimen: blood. The TCR was taken from a man aged 25 to 40 in good health. This CDR3 reads CSAGSITATNEKLFF. Written as DNA, the CDR3 is TGCAGTGCTGGGTCTATAACAGCAACTAATGAAAAACTGTTTTTT.